The source of this T cell receptor beta chain is a study of blood T cells in healthy people across ages. The V gene end was trimmed by 3 bases and the J gene end by 12 bases; junction bases not matched to a gene: 1. CDR3 length equals 11 residues. Study observations and caveats: Roughly linear age-related decline in beta diversity appeared, significant by age 40.

Together with a sample-barcoded 5' primer, a J-beta primer mix was included in a second PCR lasting about 7 to 12 cycles. TCRdb processed the 5' RACE reads anew with MiXCR; each CDR3 protein has one entry. Of more than 1,400,000 distinct CDR3 sequences in the sample, roughly 40% were seen once. A note on this clonotype: Its antigen is still unknown.

This sequence joins TRBV12-3 or TRBV12-4 and TRBJ2-1, with 8 bases matching TRBD1. The TCR was taken from a woman aged 18-29 years in good health. The specimen was blood. CDR3 DNA sequence: TGTGCCAGCAGTTTGGGGACAGGGCAGTTCTTC. Translated: CASSLGTGQFF.